A selection of T cell receptor beta chains follows, all from one sample in a study of blood T cell repertoires in COVID-19. This table comes from immunoSEQ multiplex PCR, and its TCRdb copy is limited to in-frame clones, with some not included. This table holds around 180,000 clones, approximately 80% found once. Sequencing was carried out using PBMCs or T cells enriched from blood (not recorded which). The receptor source for this set is a man aged 50-59 years who had recovered from COVID-19. CDR3s include the opening cysteine and the closing phenylalanine or tryptophan. D genes are given only for firm matches. Clone size is shown for a subset of rows, as once, few, many or a class of expanded clone.

d_gene: TRBD2
j_gene: TRBJ2-1
v_gene: TRBV5-1
abundance: once
CDR3nt: TGCGCCAGCAGACTTAGCGGGGTCTCCTACAATGAGCAGTTCTTC
CDR3aa: CASRLSGVSYNEQFF

d_gene: -
j_gene: TRBJ2-7
v_gene: TRBV6-1
abundance: -
CDR3nt: TGTGCCAGCAGTGAAGGCAGGGTTGGATACGAGCAGTACTTC
CDR3aa: CASSEGRVGYEQYF

d_gene: -
j_gene: TRBJ1-3
v_gene: TRBV7-8
abundance: -
CDR3nt: TGTGCCAGCAGCTCCAAAGCAGGTGGAAACACCATATATTTT
CDR3aa: CASSSKAGGNTIYF

d_gene: TRBD1
j_gene: TRBJ2-7
v_gene: TRBV11-2
abundance: few
CDR3nt: TGTGCCAGCAGCTGGACAGGGGGAGACGAGCAGTACTTC
CDR3aa: CASSWTGGDEQYF

d_gene: -
j_gene: TRBJ2-6
v_gene: TRBV3-1/TRBV3-2
abundance: -
CDR3nt: TGTGCCAGCAGCCCCGGAGAAACAAGCTCTGGGGCCAACGTCCTGACTTTC
CDR3aa: CASSPGETSSGANVLTF

d_gene: TRBD2
j_gene: TRBJ2-3
v_gene: TRBV5-1
abundance: -
CDR3nt: TGCGCCAGCAGCTTGGAGGCTAGCGGGGGGGCAGATACGCAGTATTTT
CDR3aa: CASSLEASGGADTQYF

d_gene: -
j_gene: TRBJ2-3
v_gene: TRBV5-1
abundance: -
CDR3nt: TGCGCCAGCAGCGAAACAGCTACGCAGTATTTT
CDR3aa: CASSETATQYF

d_gene: -
j_gene: TRBJ1-2
v_gene: TRBV6-7
abundance: -
CDR3nt: TGTGCCAGCAGTTACTCGTCGGGGGAGGCCTATGGCTACACCTTC
CDR3aa: CASSYSSGEAYGYTF

d_gene: -
j_gene: TRBJ2-3
v_gene: TRBV15
abundance: -
CDR3nt: TGTGCCACCAGCAGTGGGCCCACAGATACGCAGTATTTT
CDR3aa: CATSSGPTDTQYF

d_gene: -
j_gene: TRBJ2-1
v_gene: TRBV9
abundance: -
CDR3nt: TGTGCCAGCAGCGTAGCTGCAAACAAATACAATGAGCAGTTCTTC
CDR3aa: CASSVAANKYNEQFF

d_gene: -
j_gene: TRBJ2-3
v_gene: TRBV5-1
abundance: -
CDR3nt: TGCGCCAGCAGCTTGGGCCACAACCCAGATACGCAGTATTTT
CDR3aa: CASSLGHNPDTQYF

d_gene: TRBD1
j_gene: TRBJ2-7
v_gene: TRBV5-4
abundance: -
CDR3nt: TGTGCCAGCAGCTTGCCATCGGGACAGGGGAAGGCCGAGCAGTACTTC
CDR3aa: CASSLPSGQGKAEQYF

d_gene: TRBD2
j_gene: TRBJ2-1
v_gene: TRBV7-2
abundance: -
CDR3nt: TGTGCCAGCAGCTTATCCTGGCGGGGGGCAAATGAGCAGTTCTTC
CDR3aa: CASSLSWRGANEQFF

d_gene: -
j_gene: TRBJ1-2
v_gene: TRBV12-5
abundance: once
CDR3nt: TGTGCTAGTGGTCCCTTCAGGGGAGAGGGTGGCTACACCTTC
CDR3aa: CASGPFRGEGGYTF

d_gene: -
j_gene: TRBJ2-4
v_gene: TRBV5-1
abundance: -
CDR3nt: TGCGCCAGCAGATTGAATCCAGGGGAGAGCATTCAGTACTTC
CDR3aa: CASRLNPGESIQYF

d_gene: TRBD1
j_gene: TRBJ1-5
v_gene: TRBV27
abundance: -
CDR3nt: TGTGCCAGCAGTTTATACAGGGGAGTCAATCAGCCCCAGCATTTT
CDR3aa: CASSLYRGVNQPQHF

d_gene: TRBD1
j_gene: TRBJ2-2
v_gene: TRBV10-3
abundance: few
CDR3nt: TGTGCCATCAGTCAACAGGGGCTACCGAACACCGGGGAGCTGTTTTTT
CDR3aa: CAISQQGLPNTGELFF

d_gene: -
j_gene: TRBJ2-7
v_gene: TRBV30
abundance: -
CDR3nt: TGTGCCTGGAGTCTTACCACTTTGGAGCAGTACTTC
CDR3aa: CAWSLTTLEQYF

d_gene: -
j_gene: TRBJ1-3
v_gene: TRBV9
abundance: -
CDR3nt: TGTGCCAGCAGCCCAAGCTTTACGGGGACAACCCTCTCTGGAAACACCATATATTTT
CDR3aa: CASSPSFTGTTLSGNTIYF

d_gene: TRBD1
j_gene: TRBJ2-5
v_gene: TRBV25-1
abundance: -
CDR3nt: TGTGCCAGCAGTGAATATGCCAGGGGGCCTGGAGAGACCCAGTACTTC
CDR3aa: CASSEYARGPGETQYF

d_gene: TRBD1
j_gene: TRBJ1-5
v_gene: TRBV2
abundance: -
CDR3nt: TGTGCCAGCAGTGGGTCGGGACAGTTAATACAGCCCCAGCATTTT
CDR3aa: CASSGSGQLIQPQHF

d_gene: TRBD1
j_gene: TRBJ1-5
v_gene: TRBV10-3
abundance: -
CDR3nt: TGTGCCATCAGACAGGAACAGGGGCAGCCCCAGCATTTT
CDR3aa: CAIRQEQGQPQHF

d_gene: -
j_gene: TRBJ2-3
v_gene: TRBV24-1
abundance: -
CDR3nt: TGTGCCACCAGTGCCACCTGGGGGAGGACAGATACGCAGTATTTT
CDR3aa: CATSATWGRTDTQYF

d_gene: -
j_gene: TRBJ1-6
v_gene: TRBV18
abundance: -
CDR3nt: TGTGCCAGCTCACCAAACGGGGTCCCCGCCGGGGGGGCCCTCCACTTT
CDR3aa: CASSPNGVPAGGALHF

d_gene: -
j_gene: TRBJ2-3
v_gene: TRBV5-8
abundance: -
CDR3nt: TGTGCCAGCAGCTTGGTCCGGGGTTCAGATACGCAGTATTTT
CDR3aa: CASSLVRGSDTQYF

d_gene: -
j_gene: TRBJ2-2
v_gene: TRBV7-2
abundance: -
CDR3nt: TGTGCCAGCAGCTCCTACCTGGTTGCGGGCACCGGGGAGCTGTTTTTT
CDR3aa: CASSSYLVAGTGELFF

d_gene: -
j_gene: TRBJ1-6
v_gene: TRBV6-5
abundance: -
CDR3nt: TGTGCCAGCTTCACCCAGTTTGGCAATTCACCCCTCCACTTT
CDR3aa: CASFTQFGNSPLHF

d_gene: -
j_gene: TRBJ2-7
v_gene: TRBV27
abundance: -
CDR3nt: TGTGCCAGCAGTCTTTCGGGACTCTCCTACGAGCAGTACTTC
CDR3aa: CASSLSGLSYEQYF

d_gene: -
j_gene: TRBJ1-1
v_gene: TRBV3-1/TRBV3-2
abundance: -
CDR3nt: TGTGCCAGCAGCCAAGGTAGTTCGAACACTGAAGCTTTCTTT
CDR3aa: CASSQGSSNTEAFF

d_gene: -
j_gene: TRBJ1-2
v_gene: TRBV18
abundance: -
CDR3nt: TGTGCCAGCTCCGACATGACCCACTACTATGGCTACACCTTC
CDR3aa: CASSDMTHYYGYTF

d_gene: -
j_gene: TRBJ2-3
v_gene: TRBV28
abundance: -
CDR3nt: TGTGCCAGCAGTCTCCCGGACTCACACCGTACGCAGTATTTT
CDR3aa: CASSLPDSHRTQYF

d_gene: -
j_gene: TRBJ2-7
v_gene: TRBV7-9
abundance: -
CDR3nt: TGTGCCAGCAGCCGCGCCGGGACTGAGGGCTACGAGCAGTACTTC
CDR3aa: CASSRAGTEGYEQYF

d_gene: -
j_gene: TRBJ1-4
v_gene: TRBV5-5
abundance: once
CDR3nt: TGTGCCAGCAGCTTATCTTCAGGGACAACTAATGAAAAACTGTTTTTT
CDR3aa: CASSLSSGTTNEKLFF

d_gene: -
j_gene: TRBJ1-5
v_gene: TRBV7-8
abundance: -
CDR3nt: TGTGCCAGCAGCTTAGGGCGGGATCAGCCCCAGCATTTT
CDR3aa: CASSLGRDQPQHF

d_gene: -
j_gene: TRBJ1-3
v_gene: TRBV28
abundance: -
CDR3nt: TGTGCCAGCAGTTCAGGTTCTCCGGGGGGAAACACCATATATTTT
CDR3aa: CASSSGSPGGNTIYF

d_gene: -
j_gene: TRBJ1-6
v_gene: TRBV7-2
abundance: -
CDR3nt: TGTGCCTCGGGATCCCAGAAGGGTTCACCCCTCCACTTT
CDR3aa: CASGSQKGSPLHF

d_gene: -
j_gene: TRBJ1-1
v_gene: TRBV5-1
abundance: -
CDR3nt: TGCGCCAGCAGCTTGACAGGGTGGACTGAAGCTTTCTTT
CDR3aa: CASSLTGWTEAFF

d_gene: -
j_gene: TRBJ2-3
v_gene: TRBV5-1
abundance: once
CDR3nt: TGCGCCAGCAGCTCCGGAGAGAGCGTGGGTACGCAGTATTTT
CDR3aa: CASSSGESVGTQYF

d_gene: -
j_gene: TRBJ1-2
v_gene: TRBV29-1
abundance: few
CDR3nt: TGCAGCGTTCATGGAGAAAACTATGGCTACACCTTC
CDR3aa: CSVHGENYGYTF

d_gene: -
j_gene: TRBJ2-7
v_gene: TRBV19
abundance: few
CDR3nt: TGTGCCAGTAGCGGAGGGTTCCACGAGCAGTACTTC
CDR3aa: CASSGGFHEQYF

d_gene: -
j_gene: TRBJ2-3
v_gene: TRBV5-1
abundance: once
CDR3nt: TGCGCCAGCAGCTTCTCGGGACTTGACACAGATACGCAGTATTTT
CDR3aa: CASSFSGLDTDTQYF

d_gene: -
j_gene: TRBJ1-2
v_gene: TRBV4-1
abundance: -
CDR3nt: TGCGCCAGCAGCCCTGATCAACAGGTGGGATATGGCTACACCTTC
CDR3aa: CASSPDQQVGYGYTF

d_gene: -
j_gene: TRBJ2-5
v_gene: TRBV3-1/TRBV3-2
abundance: -
CDR3nt: TGTGCCAGCAGCCAAGATGTTGCGAGGAAAGAGACCCAGTACTTC
CDR3aa: CASSQDVARKETQYF

d_gene: -
j_gene: TRBJ2-2
v_gene: TRBV5-1
abundance: few
CDR3nt: TGCGCCAGCAGCTTGGGGGGACTGAACACCGGGGAGCTGTTTTTT
CDR3aa: CASSLGGLNTGELFF

d_gene: TRBD1
j_gene: TRBJ1-5
v_gene: TRBV2
abundance: few
CDR3nt: TGTGCCAGCAGCGCACAGGGGCCTCAGCCCCAGCATTTT
CDR3aa: CASSAQGPQPQHF

d_gene: -
j_gene: TRBJ2-2
v_gene: TRBV4-3
abundance: once
CDR3nt: TGCGCCAGCAGCCAAGTTTGGGGGCAATACGGGGAGCTGTTTTTT
CDR3aa: CASSQVWGQYGELFF

d_gene: -
j_gene: TRBJ1-1
v_gene: TRBV11-2
abundance: many
CDR3nt: TGTGCCAGCAGCTTGACCCCAGGAGGTCGGAACACTGAAGCTTTCTTT
CDR3aa: CASSLTPGGRNTEAFF

d_gene: TRBD1
j_gene: TRBJ1-2
v_gene: TRBV6-4
abundance: few
CDR3nt: TGTGCCAGCAGTGATTTCGGGGACAGGGTAAACTATGGCTACACCTTC
CDR3aa: CASSDFGDRVNYGYTF

d_gene: -
j_gene: TRBJ1-2
v_gene: TRBV5-1
abundance: -
CDR3nt: TGCGCCAGCAGTCCCGGGGTGGACTACACCTTC
CDR3aa: CASSPGVDYTF

d_gene: TRBD1
j_gene: TRBJ1-2
v_gene: TRBV30
abundance: -
CDR3nt: TGTGCCTGGGAAGCGGGACAGGGCCTGGGGGGCTACACCTTC
CDR3aa: CAWEAGQGLGGYTF

d_gene: -
j_gene: TRBJ2-1
v_gene: TRBV6-5
abundance: -
CDR3nt: TGTGCCAGCAGGCCATATGGGGGAGGTGAGCAGTTCTTC
CDR3aa: CASRPYGGGEQFF

d_gene: TRBD2
j_gene: TRBJ2-1
v_gene: TRBV27
abundance: -
CDR3nt: TGTGCCAGCAGCCCTAATCTAGCGGGGCCCCACAATGAGCAGTTCTTC
CDR3aa: CASSPNLAGPHNEQFF